The text below deals with one T cell receptor beta chain. This clone was seen more than once but under ten times. Its target antigen remains unknown. One base away there is no much larger clone; base qualities are not given. The data stem from a study of beta chain features in type 1 diabetes (dated by TCRdb to 2016 to 2019). Background for the entire study: Mean age, gender distribution, total cell number and subset yield were not different between patients and healthy donors. Regulatory and stem cell-like memory subsets were obtained from only 8 patients and about eight healthy donors, while naive and central memory subsets were obtained from all 30 or so donors. A total of around 110,000,000 sorted cells were examined across all samples, and a strong correlation was observed between cell number per subset and RNA yield. The study compared TCRB repertoires of sorted circulating CD4+ T cell subsets between recently diagnosed type 1 diabetes patients and matched healthy donors.

Each donor gave one peripheral blood draw, averaging approximately 110 mL, which was collected into heparinised tubes. A BD FACSAria II was used to sort naive, central memory, regulatory and stem cell-like memory CD4+ T cells with a panel that included CD45RO, CCR7, CD25, CD127, CD95 and CD27. Every sorted population had a purity above 98%. PBMCs were isolated immediately by Lymphoprep density gradient centrifugation and stained directly without culture. So that batch effects would be minimized, each experiment stained and sorted samples in pairs, pairing one healthy donor with one patient. All of the isolated RNA was reverse transcribed with the High Capacity cDNA Reverse Transcription Kit, so expressed TCRB transcripts were sequenced. Deep immunoSEQ sequencing was applied to naive, central memory and regulatory T cell samples, giving an average of around 3.4 million total reads per sample. After sorted cells were lysed in RLT buffer, RNA was extracted with DNase-treated RNeasy Micro or Mini kits, with the choice depending on cell number. To prevent cross-contamination, each cell subset was processed individually, whereas patient and healthy donor samples were processed jointly. Using the immunoSEQ multiplex PCR, TCRB sequences were amplified from cDNA into 87-bp fragments spanning the CDR3 region. The amplicons were sequenced using the Illumina HiSeq platform. In the source study's methods: Synthetic template baselines were used to correct PCR bias computationally, reads within Hamming distance 2 were collapsed together, and singletons that could not be merged were discarded. Reads were aligned against IMGT to assign V, D and J genes, CDR3 length and insertions or deletions at six rearrangement sites. Within each subset, clonotype counts were normalized to sorted cell number, and only after that were true diversity and Gini coefficients computed with the tcR R package. The overlap coefficient, calculated on TCRB nucleotide sequences, was used to measure repertoire sharing. Drawn from immuneACCESS, this table holds only the in-frame rearrangements with V and J called that TCRdb kept. Clones are partly lost; checked studies trace under half to an unresolved V gene and leave the rest unexplained. V, J and clone size are taken as reported in that table, and D and trimming were inferred from the DNA itself. In this sample the table shows 150,000 or so clones, about a tenth of which occur a single time. The ten largest clones capture around 0.7% of the sample.

Overall study results and their limits: Because small numbers of individuals were included in the HLA sub-analyses, any influence of HLA type on TCRB rearrangement was left unresolved. PCR might favor shorter templates, but patient and control samples were amplified and corrected together, so any skew would affect both groups equally. At VDJ recombination sites, type 1 diabetes patients had fewer insertions and more deleted nucleotides, which implies abnormalities in thymic rearrangement. The naive, central memory and regulatory TCRB repertoires appeared to resemble one another more closely among patients than among healthy donors. Because cDNA was sequenced instead of genomic DNA, activated cells with high expression could be over-represented, although the groups did not differ in activation or CD3 levels. A moderate but significant shortening of TCRB CDR3 length was observed in type 1 diabetes patients in all four CD4+ subsets.

This receptor was identified in a man aged 18 to 35 in good health. The sample taken for sequencing was central memory CD4+ T cells from blood.

The CDR3 reads CASSLSGGAIGETQYF. The DNA sequence is given as TGCGCCAGCAGCCTTAGCGGGGGGGCGATCGGAGAGACCCAGTACTTC. The chain employs TRBV5-1 and TRBJ2-5, with TRBD2 matching 11 junction bases. Spanning cysteine to phenylalanine, the CDR3 consists of 16 amino acids. Of the read, only the CDR3 DNA is kept; its 48 bases are in frame from base 1. CDR1 is given as SGHRS and CDR2 as YFSETQ, both from the germline V gene. Trimming removed 4 bases from V and 4 bases from J; the gene matches leave 9 bases unexplained.